The 9 T cell receptor beta chains presented below share a single source sample, sequenced in a study of shared clonotypes between healthy human individuals. The repertoire was sequenced with immunoSEQ multiplex PCR; TCRdb's copy has only in-frame clones and lacks some. The sample records roughly 1,100,000 clones, about 75% being singletons. What was sequenced was memory CD4+ T cells sorted from blood. Subset given: CD45RA-negative fraction. The receptors here all came from a man between 18 and 29 years old in good health.

The J gene is TRBJ2-2, the V gene TRBV5-4; 10 bases match TRBD2. The V gene end was trimmed by 3 bases and the J gene end by 3 bases; junction bases not matched to a gene: 5. The CDR3 has 16 residues. Germline V lookup: CDR1 SGHNT, CDR2 YYREEE (reference sequence). The CDR3 loop reads CASSSGTSVYTGELFF. The CDR3 DNA is TGTGCCAGCAGCTCCGGGACTAGCGTTTACACCGGGGAGCTGTTTTTT.

This clone was seen a single time. The V and J genes are TRBV10-3 and TRBJ1-1, with a possible D match to TRBD1 (5 bases). The V end was cut by 8 bases, the J end by 7 bases, with 17 bases between. Per the germline V gene, CDR1 is ENHRY and CDR2 is SYGVKD. This CDR3 contains 13 residues. Here the CDR3 DNA reads TGTGCCATCCTCGGGACGGTGTCAGGTGAAGCTTTCTTT. It encodes CAILGTVSGEAFF.

This clone has only one observation. J is TRBJ1-5 and V is TRBV11-2; the D gene is possibly TRBD1 (6 bases). This CDR3 has 17 residues. Trimming took 5 bases from V and 6 from J, leaving 23 bases between them. CDR1 is SGHAT, CDR2 FQNNGV, per germline. The CDR3: CASSLTPSQGVGQPQHF. The CDR3 coding sequence is TGTGCCAGCAGCCTGACCCCTTCACAGGGTGTCGGTCAGCCCCAGCATTTT.

The chain combines TRBV4-1 with TRBJ1-2; D unclear. Trimming shortened V by 1 base and J by 8 bases, and 14 bases separated the two germline ends. Germline V gives CDR1 MGHRA, CDR2 YSYEKL. The CDR3 length is 14 residues. CDR3 amino acids: CASSQGYGRGGYTF. CDR3 coding DNA: TGCGCCAGCAGCCAAGGGTACGGGCGCGGCGGCTACACCTTC.

Only one count was recorded for this clone. The chain couples TRBV19 to TRBJ1-1; unclear D gene. CDR1 and CDR2 (germline): LNHDA, SQIVND (reference sequence). The length of the CDR3 is 14 residues. V lost 1 base, J lost 11 bases, and 17 bases lay in between. In DNA, the CDR3 is TGTGCCAGTAGTATAGGAGTTTACAAAACGCCGGCTTTCTTT. It encodes CASSIGVYKTPAFF. Full variable domain (missing parts from reference TRBV19 and TRBJ1-1): DGGITQSPKYLFRKEGQNVTLSCEQNLNHDAMYWYRQDPGQGLRLIYYSQIVNDFQKGDIAEGYSVSREKKESFPLTVTSAQKNPTAFYLCASSIGVYKTPAFFGQGTRLTVV.

The CDR3 DNA reads TGTGCCAGCAGCGGCCGGGAAGTCGGATCACACAAAGCTTTCTTT. Amino acid sequence: CASSGREVGSHKAFF. The chain links TRBV9 to TRBJ1-1; D is unclear. The ends were cut back, 3 bases at V and 9 bases at J, with 21 bases in the middle. Germline CDR1 SGDLS, CDR2 YYNGEE. The CDR3 has 15 residues.

The rearrangement links TRBV10-2 to TRBJ1-5, with 7 bases lining up with TRBD1. The CDR3 loop spans 15 amino acids. Germline CDR1 reads WSHSY; CDR2 reads SAAADI. Unmatched junction bases numbered 4, after V lost 3 bases and J lost 2 bases. The CDR3 region has the DNA TGCGCCAGCAGTGATTGGGGGACAGGCAATCAGCCCCAGCATTTT. Residues: CASSDWGTGNQPQHF.

The chain uses TRBV19 and TRBJ1-2; D possibly corresponds to TRBD1 (6 bases). This CDR3 contains 13 residues. In germline, CDR1 is LNHDA, CDR2 SQIVND (reference sequence). V lost 7 bases to trimming and J lost 8 bases, with 17 bases between them. In DNA, the CDR3 is TGTGCCAGTAAAAGAAGACAGGACTTGGGCTACACCTTC. Its translation: CASKRRQDLGYTF.

In its sample, this clone was seen a few times. The CDR3 here is CAWSAFTGSEAFF. The CDR3 DNA is TGTGCCTGGAGTGCTTTTACAGGGTCTGAAGCTTTCTTT. The chain uses TRBV30 and TRBJ1-1; a possible D gene is TRBD1 (6 bases). Germline V gene data show CDR1 as GTSNPN and CDR2 as SVGIG (reference sequence). Trimming stripped 1 base from V and 6 bases from J, with 12 bases between. CDR3 length: 13 residues.